This is a list of T cell receptor beta chains from one sample in a study of T cells in Graves' hyperthyroidism and ophthalmopathy. MiXCR, applied by TCRdb to the multiplex PCR reads, yields one record per CDR3 protein. This table has roughly 300,000 distinct CDR3 sequences, approximately 15% appearing once. Sequenced input: blood. Receptor source: a woman younger than 45 with Graves' hyperthyroidism. Each CDR3 is given with its conserved first and last residue. Each record gives: D gene, V gene, clone size, J gene, CDR3 protein, CDR3 DNA. The D gene is left open where the match is weak. Clone sizes are given selectively: once, few, many, or a class where the clone is expanded.

>NA|TRBV3-1|many|TRBJ1-5
CASSQDIRGGQPQHF
TGTGCCAGCAGCCAAGATATCCGGGGTGGTCAGCCCCAGCATTTT
>NA|TRBV18|NA|TRBJ2-5
CASSRGAYQETQYF
TGTGCCAGCTCTCGGGGAGCGTACCAAGAGACCCAGTACTTC
>TRBD1|TRBV2|many|TRBJ2-2
CASRAGQGFGELFF
TGTGCCAGCAGGGCGGGACAGGGATTCGGGGAGCTGTTTTTT
>TRBD1|TRBV5-1|NA|TRBJ2-7
CASSLEQGGSYEQYF
TGCGCCAGCAGCTTGGAACAGGGGGGCTCCTACGAGCAGTACTTC
>NA|TRBV6-1|few|TRBJ1-5
CATSRGGGYQPQHF
TGTGCCACCTCGAGGGGGGGGGGTTATCAGCCCCAGCATTTT
>NA|TRBV6-1|NA|TRBJ2-1
CASSNREVVYNEQFF
TGTGCCAGCAGTAACCGGGAAGTAGTCTACAATGAGCAGTTCTTC
>NA|TRBV12-3/TRBV12-4|many|TRBJ2-7
CASMMTDLYEQYF
TGTGCCAGCATGATGACAGACCTTTACGAGCAGTACTTC
>NA|TRBV7-9|many|TRBJ2-3
CASSLDGRTDTQYF
TGTGCCAGCAGCCTGGACGGACGCACAGATACGCAGTATTTT
>TRBD2|TRBV25-1|NA|TRBJ2-2
CASTHSGANTGELFF
TGTGCCAGCACCCATAGCGGGGCGAACACCGGGGAGCTGTTTTTT
>TRBD1|TRBV28|many|TRBJ1-5
CASSADRGRQPQHF
TGTGCCAGCAGTGCTGACAGGGGTCGACAGCCCCAGCATTTT
>NA|TRBV18|many|TRBJ1-1
CASSLSKGGTEAFF
TGTGCCAGCTCACTTAGTAAGGGTGGCACTGAAGCTTTCTTT
>NA|TRBV18|few|TRBJ1-5
CASSPTGQNQPQHF
TGTGCCAGCTCACCGACGGGGCAAAATCAGCCCCAGCATTTT
>TRBD2|TRBV20-1|NA|TRBJ2-2
CSVRTSGRRGTGELFF
TGCAGTGTTAGGACTAGCGGGAGGCGCGGCACCGGGGAGCTGTTTTTT
>NA|TRBV20-1|NA|TRBJ2-2
CSARHAANTGELFF
TGCAGTGCTAGACACGCAGCGAACACCGGGGAGCTGTTTTTT
>NA|TRBV5-6|many|TRBJ2-5
CASSSSGGNQETQYF
TGTGCCAGCAGCTCCTCGGGCGGAAACCAAGAGACCCAGTACTTC
>TRBD1|TRBV3-1|many|TRBJ1-1
CASSRSDREYAEAFF
TGTGCCAGCAGCCGATCGGACAGGGAGTACGCTGAAGCTTTCTTT
>TRBD1|TRBV2|many|TRBJ2-4
CASSRDRVRDIQYF
TGTGCCAGCAGTCGGGACAGGGTGAGGGACATTCAGTACTTC
>NA|TRBV4-2|NA|TRBJ2-1
CASSQGDSAEQFF
TGTGCCAGCAGCCAAGGAGACTCAGCTGAGCAGTTCTTC
>TRBD2|TRBV28|many|TRBJ2-1
CASKAGFYNEQFF
TGTGCCAGCAAAGCGGGATTCTACAATGAGCAGTTCTTC
>NA|TRBV29-1|NA|TRBJ2-2
CSVNGGPPGELFF
TGCAGCGTTAATGGTGGTCCCCCTGGGGAGCTGTTTTTT
>TRBD1|TRBV28|many|TRBJ1-5
CASSGGNNQPQHF
TGTGCCAGTTCAGGGGGGAACAATCAGCCCCAGCATTTT
>TRBD2|TRBV5-1|NA|TRBJ2-7
CASSAGLAAYEQCF
TGCGCCAGCAGCGCGGGACTAGCGGCCTACGAGCAGTGCTTC
>TRBD2|TRBV12-3/TRBV12-4|many|TRBJ2-5
CASNTWGLAETQYF
TGTGCCAGTAACACTTGGGGACTAGCTGAGACCCAGTACTTC
>TRBD1|TRBV19|few|TRBJ2-4
CASSALLQGIAKNIQYF
TGTGCCAGTAGTGCACTACTACAGGGGATAGCCAAAAACATTCAGTACTTC
>NA|TRBV20-1|NA|TRBJ1-5
CSASRRYQPQHF
TGCAGTGCTAGTAGGCGTTATCAGCCCCAGCATTTT
>NA|TRBV5-4|NA|TRBJ1-2
CASSPSVVGGEDGYTF
TGTGCCAGCAGCCCGTCTGTTGTAGGGGGAGAAGATGGCTACACCTTC
>NA|TRBV29-1|many|TRBJ1-6
CSVEDGYNSPLHF
TGCAGCGTTGAAGATGGTTATAATTCACCCCTCCACTTT
>NA|TRBV11-1|NA|TRBJ2-2
CASSQTQGELFF
TGTGCCAGCAGCCAAACACAGGGGGAGCTGTTTTTT
>NA|TRBV19|many|TRBJ2-2
CASSQGFITGELFF
TGTGCCAGTAGTCAGGGGTTTATCACCGGGGAGCTGTTTTTT
>NA|TRBV2|NA|TRBJ2-5
CASRAPETQYF
TGTGCCAGCAGAGCGCCGGAGACCCAGTACTTC
>TRBD2|TRBV5-5|once|TRBJ2-7
CASNKGLAGVEQYF
TGTGCCAGCAATAAGGGGCTAGCGGGAGTCGAGCAGTACTTC
>NA|TRBV2|many|TRBJ1-6
CASSVENSPLHF
TGTGCCAGCAGTGTAGAAAATTCACCCCTCCACTTT
>NA|TRBV28|few|TRBJ1-4
CASSSGGGGHEKLFF
TGTGCCAGCAGTTCGGGGGGGGGGGGTCATGAAAAACTGTTTTTT
>NA|TRBV11-2|many|TRBJ1-3
CASSFAPRNTIYF
TGTGCCAGCAGCTTCGCCCCTCGAAACACCATATATTTT
>NA|TRBV29-1|NA|TRBJ2-1
CSVVFQSEQFF
TGCAGCGTTGTTTTCCAGAGTGAGCAGTTCTTC
>NA|TRBV20-1|many|TRBJ1-4
CSARREREKLFF
TGCAGTGCTAGGAGGGAGAGAGAAAAACTGTTTTTT
>NA|TRBV10-3|NA|TRBJ1-6
CAISDVPGSSPLHF
TGTGCCATCAGTGACGTTCCAGGGAGTTCACCCCTCCACTTT
>TRBD1|TRBV3-1|NA|TRBJ1-2
CASSDDDRANNYGYTF
TGTGCCAGCAGCGACGACGACAGGGCCAATAACTATGGCTACACCTTC
>TRBD2|TRBV4-3|NA|TRBJ2-1
CASRQDRDYNNEQFF
TGCGCCAGCAGGCAAGACCGGGACTACAACAATGAGCAGTTCTTC
>NA|TRBV20-1|NA|TRBJ2-2
CSARAPGSGELFF
TGCAGTGCTCGAGCCCCGGGGTCCGGGGAGCTGTTTTTT
>NA|TRBV7-9|many|TRBJ2-1
CASSLGLHMEQFF
TGTGCCAGCAGCTTGGGACTCCATATGGAGCAGTTCTTC